Detailed here is one T cell receptor (beta chain). As yet, its antigen is unknown. The data originate from a study of cytomegalovirus exposure and HLA in healthy donors. The wider study: Later analysis reported that the approximately 110 validation repertoires shared the platform of the approximately 670 first-cohort repertoires. Overall study findings and caveats: Among TCR beta chains, those listed as cytomegalovirus-associated numbered over 150. Most TCR sequences were rare, but some public TCRs occurred in many donors.

The donors were members of the validation cohort comprising approximately 110 subjects, separate from the roughly 690-subject first cohort. TCRdb's copy holds only in-frame clones and misses some; the assay was immunoSEQ multiplex PCR. The data show some 140,000 clones, roughly 86% seen once. Germline V gives CDR1 SGDLS, CDR2 YYNGEE. Trimming took off 3 bases at V and 5 bases at J, with 21 bases between the two ends. This CDR3 comprises 16 residues. The specimen sequenced was PBMCs. This sequence joins TRBV9 and TRBJ2-7; D is perhaps TRBD2 (6 bases). The receptor was isolated from a woman younger than 45 in good health and CMV-seronegative. The chain's CDR3 is CASSGGSAGPRNEQYF. The CDR3 region has the DNA TGTGCCAGCAGCGGAGGGTCCGCGGGGCCCCGCAACGAGCAGTACTTC. Using reference TRBV9 and TRBJ2-7 for the parts outside the CDR3, the full variable domain is DSGVTQTPKHLITATGQRVTLRCSPRSGDLSVYWYQQSLDQGLQFLIQYYNGEERAKGNILERFSAQQFPDLHSELNLSSLELGDSALYFCASSGGSAGPRNEQYFGPGTRLTVT.